What follows are 3 T cell receptor beta chains derived from one specimen sequenced in a study of blood T cells in healthy people across ages. It was with a sample-barcoded 5' primer and a J-beta primer mix that a second PCR of about 6 to 12 cycles was run. A single record per CDR3 protein comes from TCRdb applying MiXCR to the 5' RACE reads. The sample has 1.5 million to 2 million distinct CDR3 sequences, about 49% seen once. Sequencing was carried out using blood. Receptors were obtained from a woman between 40 and 55 years old in good health.

The table lists this clonotype with many counts. The chain employs TRBV9 and TRBJ2-5; tentative D call: TRBD2 (5 bases). Germline lookup yields CDR1 SGDLS and CDR2 YYNGEE. V lost 1 base and J 1 base, leaving 8 bases between the germline ends. CDR3 size: 14 residues. The CDR3 loop reads CASSVRGGQETQYF. CDR3 coding DNA: TGTGCCAGCAGCGTACGGGGTGGCCAAGAGACCCAGTACTTC.

In its sample, this clonotype was seen once. The V call is TRBV4-2, the J call TRBJ2-1; 8 bases are shared with TRBD2. V shed 0 bases and J 7 bases; nucleotides not matched to a gene: 11. Germline CDR1 LGHNA, CDR2 YNFKEQ. This CDR3 spans 17 amino acids. The CDR3, as DNA: TGTGCCAGCAGCCAAGATGACGGGGGGGGCGCGAGTAATGAGCAGTTCTTC. It yields the protein CASSQDDGGGASNEQFF.

This clonotype was observed once. Its ends do not fully match the called genes, so a read error is possible. The V gene is TRBV3-1, the J gene TRBJ1-5; no reliable D call. This CDR3 has 13 residues. Germline lookup yields CDR1 LGHDT and CDR2 YNNKEL (reference sequence). The CDR3 DNA reads TGTGCCGGCAGCCAAGTGTGGAATCAGCCCCAGCATTTT. Translating it yields CAGSQVWNQPQHF.